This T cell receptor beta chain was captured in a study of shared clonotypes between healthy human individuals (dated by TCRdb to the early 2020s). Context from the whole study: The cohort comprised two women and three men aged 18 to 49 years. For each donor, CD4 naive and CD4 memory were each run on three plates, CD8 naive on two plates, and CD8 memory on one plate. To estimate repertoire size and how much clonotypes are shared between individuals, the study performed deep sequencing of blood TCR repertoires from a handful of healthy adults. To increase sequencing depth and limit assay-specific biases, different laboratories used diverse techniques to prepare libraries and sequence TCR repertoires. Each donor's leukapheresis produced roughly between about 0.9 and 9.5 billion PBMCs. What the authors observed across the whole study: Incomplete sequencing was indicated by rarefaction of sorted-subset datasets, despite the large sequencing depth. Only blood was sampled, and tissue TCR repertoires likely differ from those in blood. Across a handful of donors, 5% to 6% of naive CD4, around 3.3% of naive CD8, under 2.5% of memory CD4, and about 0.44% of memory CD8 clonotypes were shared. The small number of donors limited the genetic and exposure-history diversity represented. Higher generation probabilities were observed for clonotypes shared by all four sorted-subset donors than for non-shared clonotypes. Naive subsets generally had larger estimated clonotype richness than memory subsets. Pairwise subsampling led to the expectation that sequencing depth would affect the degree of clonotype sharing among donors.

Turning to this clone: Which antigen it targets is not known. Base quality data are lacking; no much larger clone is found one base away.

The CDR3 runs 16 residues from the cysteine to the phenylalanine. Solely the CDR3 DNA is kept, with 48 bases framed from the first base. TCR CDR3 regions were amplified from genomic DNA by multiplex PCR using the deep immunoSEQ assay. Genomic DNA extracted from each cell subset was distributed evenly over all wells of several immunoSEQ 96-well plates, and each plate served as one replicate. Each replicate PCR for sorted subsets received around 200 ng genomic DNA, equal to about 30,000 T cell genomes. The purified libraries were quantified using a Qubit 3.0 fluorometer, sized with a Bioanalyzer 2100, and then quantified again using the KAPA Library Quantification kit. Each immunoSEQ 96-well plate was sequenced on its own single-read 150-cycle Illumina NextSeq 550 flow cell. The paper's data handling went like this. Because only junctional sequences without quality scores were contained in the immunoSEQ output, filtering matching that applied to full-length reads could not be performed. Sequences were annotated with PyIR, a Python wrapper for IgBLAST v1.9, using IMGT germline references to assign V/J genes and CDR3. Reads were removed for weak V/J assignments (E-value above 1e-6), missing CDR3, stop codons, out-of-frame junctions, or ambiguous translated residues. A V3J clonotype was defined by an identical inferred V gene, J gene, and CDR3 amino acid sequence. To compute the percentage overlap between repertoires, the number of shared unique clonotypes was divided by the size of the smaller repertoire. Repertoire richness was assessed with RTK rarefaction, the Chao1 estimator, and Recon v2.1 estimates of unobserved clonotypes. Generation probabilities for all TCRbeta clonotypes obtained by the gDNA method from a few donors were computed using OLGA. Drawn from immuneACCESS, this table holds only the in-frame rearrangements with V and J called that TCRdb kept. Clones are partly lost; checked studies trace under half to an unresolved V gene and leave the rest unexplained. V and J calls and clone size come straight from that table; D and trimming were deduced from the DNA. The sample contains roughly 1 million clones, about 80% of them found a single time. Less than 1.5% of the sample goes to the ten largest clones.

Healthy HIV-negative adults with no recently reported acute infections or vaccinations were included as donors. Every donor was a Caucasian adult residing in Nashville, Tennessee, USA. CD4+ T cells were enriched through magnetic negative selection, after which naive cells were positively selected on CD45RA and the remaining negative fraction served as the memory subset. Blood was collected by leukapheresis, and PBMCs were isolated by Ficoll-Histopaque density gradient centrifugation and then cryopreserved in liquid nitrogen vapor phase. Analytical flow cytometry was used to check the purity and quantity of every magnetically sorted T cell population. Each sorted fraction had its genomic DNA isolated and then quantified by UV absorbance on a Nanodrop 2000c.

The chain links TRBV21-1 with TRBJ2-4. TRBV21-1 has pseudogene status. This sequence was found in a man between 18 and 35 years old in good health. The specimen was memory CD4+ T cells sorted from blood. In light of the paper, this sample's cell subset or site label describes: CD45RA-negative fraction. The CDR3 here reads CASSKGTALAKNIQYF. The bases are TGTGCCAGCAGCAAGGGTACAGCGCTGGCCAAAAACATTCAGTACTTC.